The table lists the clone carrying this T cell receptor (beta chain) with many counts. What it recognizes is unknown. V was pared by 6 bases and J by 1 base, with 6 bases between. Germline loops: CDR1 MNHEY, CDR2 SMNVEV (reference sequence). This CDR3 is 12 amino acids long. This record comes from a study of CD8 T cells in ankylosing spondylitis. Overall study results and limits: Certain motif variants had earlier appeared in reactive arthritis synovial fluid and blood. Disease-linked clones reportedly showed significant enrichment in matched ankylosing spondylitis synovial fluid. The study identified a TCR beta motif of under ten highly homologous variants that appeared characteristic of ankylosing spondylitis blood.

Molecular-barcoded quantitative 5'-RACE produced these TCR beta libraries. TCRdb used MiXCR to reprocess the 5' RACE reads, holding one entry per CDR3 protein. The sample holds some 220,000 distinct CDR3 sequences, 5.5% to 7.5% seen once. Material: blood, either unsorted or a sorted T cell fraction (not recorded which). The receptor comes from a male donor with ankylosing spondylitis. The chain couples TRBV27 to TRBJ2-5, with D uncertain. The CDR3 spells CASRGFQETQYF. CDR3 bases: TGTGCCAGCAGAGGATTCCAAGAGACCCAGTACTTC.